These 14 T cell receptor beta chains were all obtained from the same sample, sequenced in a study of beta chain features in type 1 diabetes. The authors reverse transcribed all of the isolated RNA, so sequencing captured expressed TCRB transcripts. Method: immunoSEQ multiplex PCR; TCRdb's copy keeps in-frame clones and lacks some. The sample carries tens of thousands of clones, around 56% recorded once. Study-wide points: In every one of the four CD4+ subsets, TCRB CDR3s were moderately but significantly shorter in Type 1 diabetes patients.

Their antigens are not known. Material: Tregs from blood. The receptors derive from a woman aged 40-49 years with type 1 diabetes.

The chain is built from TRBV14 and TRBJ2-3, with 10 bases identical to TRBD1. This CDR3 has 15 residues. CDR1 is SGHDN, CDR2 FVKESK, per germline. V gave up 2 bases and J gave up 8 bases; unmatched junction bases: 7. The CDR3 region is CASSQRTGGRSTQYF. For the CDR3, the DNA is TGTGCCAGCAGCCAACGGACAGGGGGTAGGAGTACGCAGTATTTT.

The CDR3 DNA reads TGCGCCAGCAGAGACAGGAATTCCTACGAGCAGTACTTC. Encoded protein: CASRDRNSYEQYF. The genes are TRBV5-1 and TRBJ2-7; maybe TRBD1 (6 bases). Per germline, CDR1 SGHRS and CDR2 YFSETQ. V lost 5 bases and J lost 1, with 10 bases in between. The CDR3 is 13 residues long.

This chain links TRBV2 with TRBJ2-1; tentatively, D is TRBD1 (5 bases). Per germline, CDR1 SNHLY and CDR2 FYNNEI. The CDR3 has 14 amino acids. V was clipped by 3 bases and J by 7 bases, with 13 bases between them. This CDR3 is CASSETRQLNEQFF. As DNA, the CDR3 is TGTGCCAGCAGTGAGACTCGACAGTTAAATGAGCAGTTCTTC.

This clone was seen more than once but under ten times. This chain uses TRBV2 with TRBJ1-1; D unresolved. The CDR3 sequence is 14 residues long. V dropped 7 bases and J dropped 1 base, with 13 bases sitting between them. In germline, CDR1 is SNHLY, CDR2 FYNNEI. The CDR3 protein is CASNRRERNTEAFF. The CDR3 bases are TGTGCCAGCAACCGGCGGGAGAGGAACACTGAAGCTTTCTTT.

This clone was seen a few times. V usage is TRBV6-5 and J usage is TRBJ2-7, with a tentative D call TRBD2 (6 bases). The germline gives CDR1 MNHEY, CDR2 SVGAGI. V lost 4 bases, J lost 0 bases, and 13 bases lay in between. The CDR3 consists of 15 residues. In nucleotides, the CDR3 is TGTGCCAGCAGTTGGGGGACTCCTCGCTCCTACGAGCAGTACTTC. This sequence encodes CASSWGTPRSYEQYF.

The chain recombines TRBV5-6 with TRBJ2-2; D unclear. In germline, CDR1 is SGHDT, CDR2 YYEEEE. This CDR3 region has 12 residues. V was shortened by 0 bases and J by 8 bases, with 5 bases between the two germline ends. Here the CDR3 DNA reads TGTGCCAGCAGCTTGGACTTTGGGGAGCTGTTTTTT. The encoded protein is CASSLDFGELFF. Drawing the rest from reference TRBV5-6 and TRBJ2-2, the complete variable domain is DAGVTQSPTHLIKTRGQQVTLRCSPKSGHDTVSWYQQALGQGPQFIFQYYEEEERQRGNFPDRFSGHQFPNYSSELNVNALLLGDSALYLCASSLDFGELFFGEGSRLTVL.

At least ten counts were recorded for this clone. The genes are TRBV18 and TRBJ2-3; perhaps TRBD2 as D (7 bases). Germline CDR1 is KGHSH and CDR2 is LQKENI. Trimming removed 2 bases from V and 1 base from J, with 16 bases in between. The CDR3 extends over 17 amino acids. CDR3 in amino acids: CASSPDFGGPRTDTQYF. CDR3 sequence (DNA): TGTGCCAGCTCACCAGATTTCGGGGGGCCTCGCACAGATACGCAGTATTTT. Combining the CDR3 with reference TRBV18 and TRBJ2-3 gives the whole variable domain NAGVMQNPRHLVRRRGQEARLRCSPMKGHSHVYWYRQLPEEGLKFMVYLQKENIIDESGMPKERFSAEFPKEGPSILRIQQVVRGDSAAYFCASSPDFGGPRTDTQYFGPGTRLTVL.

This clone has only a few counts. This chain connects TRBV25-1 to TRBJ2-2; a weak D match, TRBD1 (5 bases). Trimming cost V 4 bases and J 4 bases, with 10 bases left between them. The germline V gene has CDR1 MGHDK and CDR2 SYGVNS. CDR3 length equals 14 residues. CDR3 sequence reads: CASSGQGSTGELFF. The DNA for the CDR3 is TGTGCCAGCAGTGGCCAGGGAAGCACCGGGGAGCTGTTTTTT.

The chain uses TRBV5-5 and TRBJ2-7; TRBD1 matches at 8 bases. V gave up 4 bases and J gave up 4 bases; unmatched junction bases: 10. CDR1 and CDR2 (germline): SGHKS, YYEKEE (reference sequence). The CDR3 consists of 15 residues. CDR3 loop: CASSTRTGPSYEQYF. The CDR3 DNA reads TGTGCCAGCAGCACGAGGACAGGGCCGTCTTACGAGCAGTACTTC.

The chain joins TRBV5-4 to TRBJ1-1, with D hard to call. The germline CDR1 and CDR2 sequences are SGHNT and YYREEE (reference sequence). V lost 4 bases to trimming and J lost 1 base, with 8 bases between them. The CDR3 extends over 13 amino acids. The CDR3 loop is CASSRSQNTEAFF. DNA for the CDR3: TGTGCCAGCAGCCGATCACAGAACACTGAAGCTTTCTTT.

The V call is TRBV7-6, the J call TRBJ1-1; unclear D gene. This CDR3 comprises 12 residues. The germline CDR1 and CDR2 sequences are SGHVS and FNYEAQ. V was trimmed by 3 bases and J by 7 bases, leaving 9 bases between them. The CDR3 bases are TGTGCCAGCAGCTTGAGGCACGGTGAAGCTTTCTTT. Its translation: CASSLRHGEAFF.

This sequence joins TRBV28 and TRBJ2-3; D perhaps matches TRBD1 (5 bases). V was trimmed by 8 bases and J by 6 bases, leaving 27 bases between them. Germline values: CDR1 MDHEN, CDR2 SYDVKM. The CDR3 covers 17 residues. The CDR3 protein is CASPPRREDPGLDTQYF. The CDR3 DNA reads TGTGCCAGCCCCCCACGCCGCGAGGACCCAGGGTTGGATACGCAGTATTTT.

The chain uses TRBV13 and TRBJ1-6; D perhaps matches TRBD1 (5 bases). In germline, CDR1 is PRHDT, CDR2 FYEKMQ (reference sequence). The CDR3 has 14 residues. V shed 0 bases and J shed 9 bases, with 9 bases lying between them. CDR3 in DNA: TGTGCCAGCAGCTTAGGTAGGGGAACTTCACCCCTCCACTTT. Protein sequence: CASSLGRGTSPLHF.

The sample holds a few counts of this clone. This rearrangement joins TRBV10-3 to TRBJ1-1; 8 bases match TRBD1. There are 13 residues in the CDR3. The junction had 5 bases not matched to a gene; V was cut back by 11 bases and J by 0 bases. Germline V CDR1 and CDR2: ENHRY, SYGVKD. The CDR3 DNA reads TGTGCCTCTTGGACAGGGCTGAACACTGAAGCTTTCTTT. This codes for CASWTGLNTEAFF.